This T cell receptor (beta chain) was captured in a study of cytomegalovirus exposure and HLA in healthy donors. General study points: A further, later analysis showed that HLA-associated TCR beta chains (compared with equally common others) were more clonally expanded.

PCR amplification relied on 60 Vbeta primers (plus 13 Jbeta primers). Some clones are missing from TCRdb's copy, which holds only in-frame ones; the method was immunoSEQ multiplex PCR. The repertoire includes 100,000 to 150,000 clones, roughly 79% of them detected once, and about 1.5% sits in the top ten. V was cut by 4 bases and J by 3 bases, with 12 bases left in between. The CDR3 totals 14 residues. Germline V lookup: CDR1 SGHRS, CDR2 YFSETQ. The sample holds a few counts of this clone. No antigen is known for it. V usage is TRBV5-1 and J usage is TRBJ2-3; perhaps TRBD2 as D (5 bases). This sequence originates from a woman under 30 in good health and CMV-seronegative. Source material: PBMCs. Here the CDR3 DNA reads TGCGCCAGCAGCGCCGGGGTCGGGACAGATACGCAGTATTTT. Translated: CASSAGVGTDTQYF. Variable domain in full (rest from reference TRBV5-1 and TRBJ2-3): KAGVTQTPRYLIKTRGQQVTLSCSPISGHRSVSWYQQTPGQGLQFLFEYFSETQRNKGNFPGRFSGRQFSNSRSEMNVSTLELGDSALYLCASSAGVGTDTQYFGPGTRLTVL.